In this sample, the clone carrying this TCR beta chain is medium-sized (0.01 to 0.1%). Its antigen remains unknown. As to time point: blood at routine non-recurrence follow-up after resection. Carried by each TCR cDNA molecule was a unique molecular identifier. Each CDR3 protein gets one entry after TCRdb re-called the 5' RACE reads with MiXCR. The sample lists 8,000 to 10,000 distinct CDR3 sequences; 23% were seen once. This sample is part of a study of spatial heterogeneity in lung cancer. Turning to the study itself: At a median of about 22 months after resection, follow-up PBMC samples were sequenced when available. TCR and UMI combinations that were unique each appeared, on average, more than ten times in raw reads. General study results and limits: Tumor TCRs that were ubiquitous and expanded showed up in blood more at resection than follow-up.

The CDR3 is 16 residues long. CDR1 and CDR2 (germline): LNHDA, SQIVND (reference sequence). V was pared by 5 bases and J by 4 bases, with 8 bases of the junction left unmatched. This TCR came from a female donor with early-stage non-small cell lung cancer. Sequenced here: PBMCs, sampled at follow-up. The chain links TRBV19 to TRBJ2-5; TRBD2 matches 12 bases. The CDR3 loop reads CASSALLAGGGETQYF. In DNA, the CDR3 is TGTGCCAGTAGTGCCCTACTAGCGGGAGGTGGAGAGACCCAGTACTTC.